Each of the 4 T cell receptor beta chains below was sequenced from the same sample in a study of cytomegalovirus exposure and HLA in healthy donors. Primers for the PCR totalled 60 Vbeta and 13 Jbeta. Produced via immunoSEQ multiplex PCR; TCRdb's table is partial and in-frame only. The data contain about 120,000 clones, roughly 9.9% of them singletons. Sequenced material: PBMCs. Receptors were obtained from a man aged 30-40 years in good health and CMV-seronegative.

V gene TRBV28 combines with J gene TRBJ1-5; TRBD1 might be the D (6 bases). The length of the CDR3 is 14 residues. Germline values: CDR1 MDHEN, CDR2 SYDVKM. The V gene lost 5 bases and the J gene lost 7 bases, with 15 bases spanning the gap. The CDR3 bases are TGTGCCAGCAGTCCCGGGGGGCGAAAGCAGCCCCAGCATTTT. This encodes CASSPGGRKQPQHF.

This clone was observed a handful of times. The CDR3 DNA reads TGTGCCAGCAGCTTAGTTGGGACTAGCGGGGCTGAGCTGTTTTTT. Protein: CASSLVGTSGAELFF. V usage is TRBV7-8 and J usage is TRBJ2-2, with 13 bases matching TRBD2. Germline CDR1 and CDR2: SGHVS and FQNEAQ. The CDR3 runs 15 residues. The ends lost 1 base at V and 11 bases at J; junction bases unmatched: 4. Complete variable domain (other parts from reference TRBV7-8 and TRBJ2-2): GAGVSQSPRYKVAKRGQDVALRCDPISGHVSLFWYQQALGQGPEFLTYFQNEAQLDKSGLPSDRFFAERPEGSVSTLKIQRTQQEDSAVYLCASSLVGTSGAELFFGEGSRLTVL.

The table lists this clone with a few counts. This sequence joins TRBV4-1 and TRBJ2-3, with D perhaps TRBD2 (5 bases). Germline V gene sequence: CDR1 MGHRA, CDR2 YSYEKL. CDR3 length: 15 amino acids. V was shortened by 3 bases and J by 1 base, with 11 bases between the two germline ends. The CDR3 reads CASSQNSEGTDTQYF. The CDR3 coding sequence is TGCGCCAGCAGCCAGAATAGCGAGGGCACAGATACGCAGTATTTT.

The V gene is TRBV9, the J gene TRBJ1-2; possibly TRBD1 for D (5 bases). V shed 4 bases and J shed 4 bases, with 17 bases lying between them. Germline CDR1 is SGDLS and CDR2 is YYNGEE. The length of the CDR3 is 15 residues. CDR3 protein: CASSHSHGQGYGYTF. The DNA for the CDR3 is TGTGCCAGCAGCCACAGTCATGGGCAGGGCTATGGCTACACCTTC.